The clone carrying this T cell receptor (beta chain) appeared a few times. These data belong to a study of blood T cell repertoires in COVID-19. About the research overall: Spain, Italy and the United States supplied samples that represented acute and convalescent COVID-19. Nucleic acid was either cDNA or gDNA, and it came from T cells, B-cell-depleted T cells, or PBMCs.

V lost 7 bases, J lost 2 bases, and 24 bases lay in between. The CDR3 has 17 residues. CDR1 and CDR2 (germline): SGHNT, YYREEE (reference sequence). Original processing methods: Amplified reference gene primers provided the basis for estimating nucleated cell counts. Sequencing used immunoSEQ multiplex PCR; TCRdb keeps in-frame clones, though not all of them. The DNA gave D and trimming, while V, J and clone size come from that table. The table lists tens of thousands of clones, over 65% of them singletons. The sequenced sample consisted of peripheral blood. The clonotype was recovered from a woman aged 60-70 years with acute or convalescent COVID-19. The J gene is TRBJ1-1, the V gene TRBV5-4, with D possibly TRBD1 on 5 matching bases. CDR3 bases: TGTGCCAGCCGCCCCGGAGGGGCATTAACTAGTAACACTGAAGCTTTCTTT. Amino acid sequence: CASRPGGALTSNTEAFF.